Following are 13 T cell receptor beta chains from one sample sequenced in a study of Graves' ophthalmopathy and Graves' hyperthyroidism. Investigators amplified TCR beta CDR3 regions from RNA transcripts. Second-round multiplex PCR followed a first-round RT-PCR using HTBI primers. From the multiplex PCR reads, TCRdb called clonotypes with MiXCR, one entry per CDR3 protein. Here the sample spans about 370,000 distinct CDR3 sequences, 15% to 20% being singletons. The sequencing sample was made of peripheral blood. Receptor source: a woman between 18 and 29 years old with Graves' ophthalmopathy.

This clonotype was detected many times. The rearrangement uses TRBV19 and TRBJ2-7; no clear D. V dropped 3 bases and J dropped 0 bases, with 9 bases sitting between them. This CDR3 has 14 amino acids. Germline CDR1 and CDR2: LNHDA and SQIVND (reference sequence). The CDR3: CASSISRSSYEQYF. The CDR3 DNA reads TGTGCCAGTAGTATCAGCCGAAGCTCCTACGAGCAGTACTTC.

This clonotype was observed at least ten times. V usage is TRBV29-1 and J usage is TRBJ2-5; 10 nucleotides line up with TRBD1. V lost 6 bases to trimming and J lost 7 bases; unmatched junction nucleotides: 8. The CDR3 extends over 13 amino acids. The germline gives CDR1 SQVTM, CDR2 ANQGSEA. The CDR3 region is CSVGTGVSVTQYF. The CDR3 nucleotides read TGCAGCGTGGGGACAGGGGTTTCGGTGACCCAGTACTTC.

This clonotype was observed at least ten times. The rearrangement links TRBV27 to TRBJ1-1; no definite D call. Trimming shortened V by 6 bases and J by 7 bases, and 15 bases separated the two germline ends. Germline lookup yields CDR1 MNHEY and CDR2 SMNVEV (reference sequence). The CDR3 consists of 13 residues. The CDR3 coding sequence is TGTGCCAGCAGGGGGATTTTGGAGAATGAAGCTTTCTTT. Translation gives CASRGILENEAFF.

This clonotype was recorded at least ten times. The chain carries TRBV20-1 and TRBJ1-5; unclear D gene. Trimming removed 4 bases from V and 1 base from J, with 11 bases in between. This CDR3 contains 14 residues. Germline values: CDR1 DFQATT, CDR2 SNEGSKA (reference sequence). In DNA, the CDR3 is TGCAGTGCTATGACGACGGACAGCAATCAGCCCCAGCATTTT. Translation gives CSAMTTDSNQPQHF.

The sample holds many counts of this clonotype. The chain combines TRBV28 with TRBJ1-1, with D tentatively TRBD1 (5 bases). CDR3 size: 14 residues. The germline CDR1 and CDR2 sequences are MDHEN and SYDVKM. V lost 5 bases, J lost 6 bases, and 16 bases lay in between. The CDR3 reads CASSPWGPPAEAFF. CDR3 nucleotides: TGTGCCAGCAGTCCCTGGGGACCCCCGGCTGAAGCTTTCTTT.

The table lists this clonotype with many counts. This rearrangement joins TRBV10-1 to TRBJ2-5; the D gene is possibly TRBD2 (6 bases). The germline gives CDR1 WNHNN, CDR2 SYGVQD (reference sequence). CDR3 length: 15 residues. V was clipped by 2 bases and J by 2 bases, with 12 bases between them. CDR3 nucleotide sequence: TGCGCCAGCAGTGAGGGGGACTGGGCACAAGAGACCCAGTACTTC. Protein product: CASSEGDWAQETQYF.

This clonotype was recorded many times. This chain joins TRBV30 and TRBJ2-6; possible D gene TRBD1, 6 bases. V lost 8 bases and J lost 2, with 16 bases in between. Germline V gene data show CDR1 as GTSNPN and CDR2 as SVGIG (reference sequence). This CDR3 is built from 15 residues. The CDR3 bases are TGTGCCCGAGAGTTAAGGGGGACTGGGGCCAACGTCCTGACTTTC. It yields the protein CARELRGTGANVLTF.

This clonotype was detected many times. The rearrangement links TRBV2 to TRBJ2-7, with D perhaps TRBD1 (6 bases). Trimming removed 8 bases from V and 3 bases from J, with 14 bases in between. Germline V gene lookup returns CDR1 SNHLY and CDR2 FYNNEI. The CDR3 has 13 amino acids. CDR3 protein: CASCKGQGYEQYF. The CDR3 DNA reads TGTGCCAGCTGTAAGGGACAAGGCTACGAGCAGTACTTC.

The chain recombines TRBV6-5 with TRBJ1-1; 7 bases line up with TRBD1. Per germline, CDR1 MNHEY and CDR2 SVGAGI. V was pared by 0 bases and J by 7 bases, with 8 bases of the junction left unmatched. This CDR3 has 15 amino acids. The CDR3 sequence: CASSYSYTRDSEAFF. CDR3 DNA sequence: TGTGCCAGCAGTTACTCCTACACTCGGGACAGTGAAGCTTTCTTT.

This clonotype has a count of ten or more. The gene calls are TRBV6-2 or TRBV6-3 and TRBJ1-1; TRBD1 matches at 7 bases. Germline CDR1 is MNHEY and CDR2 is SVGEGT. The CDR3 has 13 residues. J gave up 8 bases and V 2 bases, and 5 bases lay outside the gene matches. CDR3 nucleotides: TGTGCCAGCAGTTACCTGGGGACAGTGGAAGCTTTCTTT. It codes for CASSYLGTVEAFF.

This clonotype showed up many times. Written as DNA, the CDR3 is TGTGCCAGCAGCCGTGGACAGGTTGCGAACACCGGGGAGCTGTTTTTT. As protein: CASSRGQVANTGELFF. The genes are TRBV12-3 or TRBV12-4 and TRBJ2-2, with TRBD1 identical over 7 bases. After removal of 6 bases from V and 0 bases from J, the junction contained 7 bases not matched to a gene. CDR3 length: 16 amino acids.

This clonotype was found many times. The rearrangement links TRBV19 to TRBJ1-5; D is possibly TRBD1 (5 bases). The ends were cut back, 4 bases at V and 4 bases at J, with 23 bases in the middle. CDR1 and CDR2 (germline): LNHDA, SQIVND (reference sequence). CDR3 length: 18 residues. DNA for the CDR3: TGTGCCAGTAGTAGCGCTCCCGGGACGGCGATGATTAATCAGCCCCAGCATTTT. Translation gives CASSSAPGTAMINQPQHF.

This clonotype was counted ten times or more. This chain links TRBV6-2 or TRBV6-3 with TRBJ2-7, with 12 bases matching TRBD2. Germline V gene lookup returns CDR1 MNHEY and CDR2 SVGEGT. The CDR3 has 16 amino acids. V lost 2 bases, J lost 5 bases, and 7 bases stayed unmatched. As DNA, the CDR3 is TGTGCCAGCAGTTACCCCACTAGCGGGGGGCGAGACGAGCAGTACTTC. It yields the protein CASSYPTSGGRDEQYF.